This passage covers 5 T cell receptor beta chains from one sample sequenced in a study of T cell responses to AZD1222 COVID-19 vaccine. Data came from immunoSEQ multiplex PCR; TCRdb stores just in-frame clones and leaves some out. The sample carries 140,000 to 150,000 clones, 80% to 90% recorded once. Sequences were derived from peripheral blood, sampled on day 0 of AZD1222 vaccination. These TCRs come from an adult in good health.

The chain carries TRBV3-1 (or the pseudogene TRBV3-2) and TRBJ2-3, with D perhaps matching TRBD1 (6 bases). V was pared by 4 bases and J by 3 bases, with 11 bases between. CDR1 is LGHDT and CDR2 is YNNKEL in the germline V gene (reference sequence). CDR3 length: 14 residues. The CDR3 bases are TGTGCCAGCAGCCGTCGGACAGAAACAGATACGCAGTATTTT. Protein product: CASSRRTETDTQYF.

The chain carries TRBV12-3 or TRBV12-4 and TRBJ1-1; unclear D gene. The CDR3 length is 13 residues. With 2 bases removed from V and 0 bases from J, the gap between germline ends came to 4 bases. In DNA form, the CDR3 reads TGTGCCAGCAGTTTACCCCTGAACACTGAAGCTTTCTTT. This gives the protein CASSLPLNTEAFF.

The CDR3 sequence: CASSVLPAGELFF. For the CDR3, the DNA is TGTGCCAGCTCCGTGCTACCGGCCGGGGAGCTGTTTTTT. The gene calls are TRBV18 and TRBJ2-2; D call uncertain. Trimming shortened V by 6 bases and J by 6 bases, and 11 bases separated the two germline ends. Germline V gene data show CDR1 as KGHSH and CDR2 as LQKENI. There are 13 residues in the CDR3.

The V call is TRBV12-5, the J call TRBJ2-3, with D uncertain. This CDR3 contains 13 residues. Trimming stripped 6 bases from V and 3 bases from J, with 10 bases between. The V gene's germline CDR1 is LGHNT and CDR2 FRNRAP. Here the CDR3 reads CASGTTPTDTQYF. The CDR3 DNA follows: TGTGCTAGTGGCACAACCCCAACAGATACGCAGTATTTT.

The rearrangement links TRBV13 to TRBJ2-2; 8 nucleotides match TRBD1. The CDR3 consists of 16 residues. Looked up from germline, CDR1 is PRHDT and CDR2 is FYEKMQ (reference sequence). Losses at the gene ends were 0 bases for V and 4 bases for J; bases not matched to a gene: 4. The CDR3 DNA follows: TGTGCCAGCAGCTTAGGGCAGGGGGCTTTCACCGGGGAGCTGTTTTTT. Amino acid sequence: CASSLGQGAFTGELFF.